Listed here are 17 T cell receptor beta chains from one sample, sequenced in a study of response to subunit inactivated influenza vaccine. A single record per CDR3 protein comes from TCRdb applying MiXCR to the RT-PCR reads. The data contain around 520,000 distinct CDR3 sequences, roughly 27% of them singletons. The starting material was CD4+ T cells sorted from PBMCs, obtained more than 4 days after vaccination. These TCRs come from a man aged 50 or older who received an inactivated influenza vaccine.

The gene calls are TRBV2 and TRBJ1-1; no clear D gene. The germline V gene has CDR1 SNHLY and CDR2 FYNNEI. The CDR3 length is 15 residues. V was shortened by 6 bases and J by 4 bases, with 18 bases between the two germline ends. CDR3 loop: CASSPDPLVGTEAFF. The CDR3 DNA reads as TGTGCCAGCAGCCCGGACCCTTTGGTAGGCACTGAAGCTTTCTTT.

The J gene is TRBJ2-5, the V gene TRBV7-8; weak D call: TRBD2 (6 bases). The germline V gene has CDR1 SGHVS and CDR2 FQNEAQ. The ends were cut back, 3 bases at V and 7 bases at J, with 18 bases in the middle. The CDR3 runs 15 residues. CDR3 protein: CASSLAEGLSGTQYF. As DNA, the CDR3 is TGTGCCAGCAGCTTGGCGGAGGGCCTCTCCGGGACCCAGTACTTC.

The chain couples TRBV5-1 to TRBJ2-1, with TRBD1 matching over 9 bases. With V trimmed by 4 bases and J by 5 bases, 4 bases remained unmatched. CDR1 SGHRS and CDR2 YFSETQ come from the germline V gene. This CDR3 is built from 14 residues. In DNA, the CDR3 is TGCGCCAGCAGCCGCCGGACAGGGGACAATGAGCAGTTCTTC. The encoded protein is CASSRRTGDNEQFF.

This chain connects TRBV5-1 to TRBJ1-1; 7 nucleotides line up with TRBD1. V dropped 3 bases and J dropped 1; count of bases not matched to a gene: 6. This CDR3 contains 15 residues. CDR1 and CDR2 (germline): SGHRS, YFSETQ. The CDR3 nucleotides read TGCGCCAGCAGCTGGTCCCGGACAGGGAACACTGAAGCTTTCTTT. It encodes CASSWSRTGNTEAFF.

The rearrangement uses TRBV6-1 and TRBJ1-5; 7 nucleotides align to TRBD1. There are 13 residues in the CDR3. Germline V lookup: CDR1 MNHNS, CDR2 SASEGT. Trimming at V came to 8 bases and at J to 4 bases, leaving 5 bases not matched to a gene. The CDR3 protein is CASLQGLNQPQHF. CDR3 DNA sequence: TGTGCCAGCTTACAGGGGCTTAATCAGCCCCAGCATTTT.

This chain links TRBV20-1 with TRBJ2-3, with 10 bases matching TRBD2. The germline V gene has CDR1 DFQATT and CDR2 SNEGSKA (reference sequence). Trimming removed 3 bases from V and 1 base from J; junction bases left unmatched: 4. This CDR3 has 15 amino acids. The CDR3, as DNA: TGCAGTGCTAGTCCCCTAGCGGGGGGCACAGATACGCAGTATTTT. Its protein is CSASPLAGGTDTQYF.

V and J are TRBV28 and TRBJ2-3, with D unclear. Germline values: CDR1 MDHEN, CDR2 SYDVKM. Trimming took off 6 bases at V and 1 base at J, with 11 bases between the two ends. The CDR3 is 14 amino acids. The CDR3 loop reads CASRRYGGTDTQYF. DNA for the CDR3: TGTGCCAGCAGAAGGTATGGGGGCACAGATACGCAGTATTTT.

The chain carries TRBV20-1 and TRBJ2-7; 10 bases match TRBD2. CDR1 is DFQATT, CDR2 SNEGSKA, per germline (reference sequence). J lost 2 bases, V lost 6 bases, and 7 bases had no gene match. CDR3 length: 14 residues. The CDR3 spells CSATTSGTAYEQYF. CDR3 nucleotide sequence: TGCAGTGCGACAACTAGCGGGACTGCCTACGAGCAGTACTTC.

This clonotype was counted between two and nine times. The chain links TRBV29-1 to TRBJ2-5; 12 bases are shared with TRBD2. Germline values: CDR1 SQVTM, CDR2 ANQGSEA. This CDR3 comprises 15 residues. The CDR3 is CSAWVGLAGSQTQYF. The CDR3 DNA follows: TGCAGTGCCTGGGTAGGACTAGCGGGGTCTCAGACCCAGTACTTC.

CDR3 bases: TGTGCCACCAGCAGAGGGACTAGCGGGAGGGAAAGAAGCTCCTACAATGAGCAGTTCTTC. Encoded protein: CATSRGTSGRERSSYNEQFF. The J gene is TRBJ2-1, the V gene TRBV15; 15 nucleotides match TRBD2. V trimming: 1 base; J trimming: 0 bases; junction bases outside the gene matches: 7. The germline V gene has CDR1 LNHNV and CDR2 YYDKDF (reference sequence). The CDR3 is 20 amino acids.

This chain links TRBV6-5 with TRBJ2-3; D possibly corresponds to TRBD2 (6 bases). Trimming shortened V by 1 base and J by 2 bases, and 13 bases separated the two germline ends. This CDR3 has 16 amino acids. The germline CDR1 and CDR2 sequences are MNHEY and SVGAGI. The CDR3 protein is CASSYWGSGFTDTQYF. In DNA form, the CDR3 reads TGTGCCAGCAGTTACTGGGGTAGCGGATTCACAGATACGCAGTATTTT.

This CDR3 is CASSYSKGHRAYEQYF. Written as DNA, the CDR3 is TGTGCCAGCAGTTACTCGAAGGGTCATCGGGCCTACGAGCAGTACTTC. The genes are TRBV6-2 or TRBV6-3 and TRBJ2-7; no firm D call. V was shortened by 0 bases and J by 2 bases, with 14 bases between the two germline ends. The CDR3 contains 16 residues. Germline V gene data show CDR1 as MNHEY and CDR2 as SVGEGT.

This clonotype has just a few counts. This sequence joins TRBV12-3 or TRBV12-4 and TRBJ2-2, with D unclear. The CDR3 loop spans 16 amino acids. V lost 1 base and J 4 bases, leaving 13 bases between the germline ends. The CDR3 DNA reads as TGTGCCAGCAGTTTAGGTGGAACCCGAGGCACCGGGGAGCTGTTTTTT. It translates to CASSLGGTRGTGELFF.

A remark on this clonotype: This may stem from a read error, because a much larger clone lies one nucleotide away. The chain couples TRBV6-2 or TRBV6-3 to TRBJ2-1; D possibly matches TRBD1 or TRBD2 (5 bases each). This CDR3 spans 13 amino acids. Germline V gives CDR1 MNHEY, CDR2 SVGEGT. CDR3 residues: CVSSYLGPNEQFF. CDR3 nucleotides: TGTGTCAGCAGTTATTTGGGACCCAATGAGCAGTTCTTC.

This clonotype came up many times. This chain uses TRBV5-5 with TRBJ2-2; a weak D match, TRBD2 (6 bases). Germline CDR1 and CDR2: SGHKS and YYEKEE (reference sequence). The CDR3 is 13 residues long. V lost 1 base, J lost 5 bases, and 6 bases lay in between. The CDR3 sequence is CASSLRETGELFF. CDR3 DNA sequence: TGTGCCAGCAGCTTGCGGGAGACCGGGGAGCTGTTTTTT.

The chain employs TRBV11-2 and TRBJ2-1; the D gene is possibly TRBD2 (7 bases). The CDR3 covers 16 residues. In germline, CDR1 is SGHAT, CDR2 FQNNGV. Trimming took 4 bases from V and 7 from J, leaving 20 bases between them. The CDR3 region is CASSSTRGAGLNEQFF. CDR3 in DNA: TGTGCCAGCAGCTCCACCCGGGGGGCCGGGTTAAATGAGCAGTTCTTC.

The V and J genes are TRBV5-6 and TRBJ1-1; TRBD1 agrees at 8 bases. This CDR3 region has 14 residues. Per the germline V gene, CDR1 is SGHDT and CDR2 is YYEEEE. Unmatched junction bases numbered 6, after V lost 1 base and J lost 7 bases. The CDR3 loop is CASSLPDREDEAFF. The CDR3 DNA reads TGTGCCAGCAGCTTGCCGGACAGGGAAGATGAAGCTTTCTTT.